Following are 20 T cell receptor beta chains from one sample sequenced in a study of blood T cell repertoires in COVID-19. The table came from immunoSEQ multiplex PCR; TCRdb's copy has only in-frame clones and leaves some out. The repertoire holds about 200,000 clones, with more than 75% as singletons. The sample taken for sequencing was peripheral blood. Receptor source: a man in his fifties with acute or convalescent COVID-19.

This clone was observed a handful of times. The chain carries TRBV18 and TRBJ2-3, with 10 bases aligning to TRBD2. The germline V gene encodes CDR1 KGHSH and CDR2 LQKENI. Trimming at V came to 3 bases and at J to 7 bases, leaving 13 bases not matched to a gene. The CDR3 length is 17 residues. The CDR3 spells CASSPVAGGFQGYTQYF. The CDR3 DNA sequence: TGTGCCAGCTCACCCGTAGCGGGGGGTTTCCAAGGCTATACGCAGTATTTT.

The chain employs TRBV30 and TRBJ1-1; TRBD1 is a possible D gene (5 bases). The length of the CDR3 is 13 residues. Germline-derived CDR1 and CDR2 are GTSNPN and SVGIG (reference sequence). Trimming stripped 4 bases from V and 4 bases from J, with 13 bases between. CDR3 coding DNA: TGTGCCTGGAACTGGGGGGGAGGCACTGAAGCTTTCTTT. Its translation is CAWNWGGGTEAFF. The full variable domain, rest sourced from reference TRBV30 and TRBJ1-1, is SQTIHQWPATLVQPVGSPLSLECTVEGTSNPNLYWYRQAAGRGLQLLFYSVGIGQISSEVPQNLSASRPQDRQFILSSKKLLLSDSGFYLCAWNWGGGTEAFFGQGTRLTVV.

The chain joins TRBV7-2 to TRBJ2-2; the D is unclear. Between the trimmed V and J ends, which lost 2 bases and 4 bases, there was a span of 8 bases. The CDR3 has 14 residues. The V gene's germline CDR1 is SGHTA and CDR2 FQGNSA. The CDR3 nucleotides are TGTGCCAGCAGCTTAAGCGTAACCACCGGGGAGCTGTTTTTT. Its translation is CASSLSVTTGELFF.

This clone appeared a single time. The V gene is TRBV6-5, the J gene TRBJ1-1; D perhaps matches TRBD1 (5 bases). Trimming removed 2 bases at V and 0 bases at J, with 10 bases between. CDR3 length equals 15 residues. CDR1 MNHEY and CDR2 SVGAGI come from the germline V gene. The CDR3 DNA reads TGTGCCAGCAGTTACGGGGCAGGGTTGAACACTGAAGCTTTCTTT. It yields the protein CASSYGAGLNTEAFF.

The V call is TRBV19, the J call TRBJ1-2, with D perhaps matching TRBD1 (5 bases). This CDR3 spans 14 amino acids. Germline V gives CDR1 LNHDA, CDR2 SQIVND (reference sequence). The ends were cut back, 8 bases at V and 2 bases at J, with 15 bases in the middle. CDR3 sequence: CASAQLTANYGYTF. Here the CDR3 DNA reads TGTGCCAGTGCCCAATTGACAGCGAACTATGGCTACACCTTC.

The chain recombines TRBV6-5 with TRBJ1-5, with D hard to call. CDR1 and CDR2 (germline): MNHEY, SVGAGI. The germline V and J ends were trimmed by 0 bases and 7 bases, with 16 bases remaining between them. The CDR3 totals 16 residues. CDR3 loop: CASSYSRAAEGQPQHF. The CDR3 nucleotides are TGTGCCAGCAGTTACTCGAGGGCAGCCGAAGGGCAGCCCCAGCATTTT.

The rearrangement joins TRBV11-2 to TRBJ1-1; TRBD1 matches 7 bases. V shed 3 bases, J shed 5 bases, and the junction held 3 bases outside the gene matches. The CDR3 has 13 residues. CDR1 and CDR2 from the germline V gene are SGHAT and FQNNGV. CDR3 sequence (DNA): TGTGCCAGCAGCTTCACAGGGGCAACTGAAGCTTTCTTT. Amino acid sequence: CASSFTGATEAFF.

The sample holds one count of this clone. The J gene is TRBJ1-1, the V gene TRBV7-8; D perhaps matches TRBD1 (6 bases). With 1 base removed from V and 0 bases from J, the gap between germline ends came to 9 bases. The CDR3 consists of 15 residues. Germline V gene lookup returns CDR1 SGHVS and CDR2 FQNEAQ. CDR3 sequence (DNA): TGTGCCAGCAGCTTAGAAAGGACAGTGAACACTGAAGCTTTCTTT. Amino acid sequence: CASSLERTVNTEAFF.

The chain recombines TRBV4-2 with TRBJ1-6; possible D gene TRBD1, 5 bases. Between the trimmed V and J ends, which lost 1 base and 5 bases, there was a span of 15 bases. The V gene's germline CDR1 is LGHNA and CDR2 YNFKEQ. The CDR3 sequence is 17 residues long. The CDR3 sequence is CASSQADKSWHNSPLHF. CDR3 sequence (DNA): TGTGCCAGCAGCCAAGCGGACAAAAGTTGGCATAATTCACCCCTCCACTTT.

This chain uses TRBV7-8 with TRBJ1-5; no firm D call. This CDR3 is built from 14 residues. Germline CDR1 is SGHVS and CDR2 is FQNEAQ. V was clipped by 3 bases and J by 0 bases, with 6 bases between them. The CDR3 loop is CASSFSTSNQPQHF. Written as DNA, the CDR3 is TGTGCCAGCAGCTTCTCTACTAGCAATCAGCCCCAGCATTTT. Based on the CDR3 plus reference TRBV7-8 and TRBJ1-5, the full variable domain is GAGVSQSPRYKVAKRGQDVALRCDPISGHVSLFWYQQALGQGPEFLTYFQNEAQLDKSGLPSDRFFAERPEGSVSTLKIQRTQQEDSAVYLCASSFSTSNQPQHFGDGTRLSIL.

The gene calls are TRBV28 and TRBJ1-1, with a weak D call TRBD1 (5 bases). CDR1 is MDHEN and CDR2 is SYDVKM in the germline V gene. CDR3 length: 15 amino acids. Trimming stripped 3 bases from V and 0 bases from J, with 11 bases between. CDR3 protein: CASSFPRQMNTEAFF. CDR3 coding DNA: TGTGCCAGCAGTTTCCCAAGACAGATGAACACTGAAGCTTTCTTT.

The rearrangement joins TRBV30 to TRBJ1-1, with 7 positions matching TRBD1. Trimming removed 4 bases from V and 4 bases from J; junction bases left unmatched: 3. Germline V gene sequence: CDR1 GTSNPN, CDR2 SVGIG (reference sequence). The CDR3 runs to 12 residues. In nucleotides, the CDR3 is TGTGCCTGGAACGCAGGGGGCACTGAAGCTTTCTTT. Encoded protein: CAWNAGGTEAFF.

The chain's CDR3 is CASSLNRGLNEQFF. The CDR3 bases are TGTGCCAGCAGTTTGAACAGGGGGCTCAATGAGCAGTTCTTC. The chain couples TRBV27 to TRBJ2-1, with 9 positions matching TRBD1. Unmatched junction bases numbered 3, after V lost 3 bases and J lost 6 bases. Germline V lookup: CDR1 MNHEY, CDR2 SMNVEV (reference sequence). This CDR3 comprises 14 residues.

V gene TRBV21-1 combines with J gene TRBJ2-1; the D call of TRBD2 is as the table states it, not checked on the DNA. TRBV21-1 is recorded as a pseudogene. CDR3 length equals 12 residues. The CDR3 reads CASSKENYEQFF. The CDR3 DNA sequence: TGTGCCAGCAGCAAAGAAAACTATGAGCAGTTCTTC.

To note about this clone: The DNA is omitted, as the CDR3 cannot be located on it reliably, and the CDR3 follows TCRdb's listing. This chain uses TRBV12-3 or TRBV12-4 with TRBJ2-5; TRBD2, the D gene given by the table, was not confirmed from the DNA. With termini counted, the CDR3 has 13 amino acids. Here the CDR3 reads CASSFGEGETQYF.

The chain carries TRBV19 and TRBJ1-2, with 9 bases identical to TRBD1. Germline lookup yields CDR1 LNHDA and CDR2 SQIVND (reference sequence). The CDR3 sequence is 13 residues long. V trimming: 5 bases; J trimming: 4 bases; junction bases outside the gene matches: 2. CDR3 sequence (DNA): TGTGCCAGTAGTCGACAGGGGGGCTATGGCTACACCTTC. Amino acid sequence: CASSRQGGYGYTF. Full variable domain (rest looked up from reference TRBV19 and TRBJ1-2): DGGITQSPKYLFRKEGQNVTLSCEQNLNHDAMYWYRQDPGQGLRLIYYSQIVNDFQKGDIAEGYSVSREKKESFPLTVTSAQKNPTAFYLCASSRQGGYGYTFGSGTRLTVV.

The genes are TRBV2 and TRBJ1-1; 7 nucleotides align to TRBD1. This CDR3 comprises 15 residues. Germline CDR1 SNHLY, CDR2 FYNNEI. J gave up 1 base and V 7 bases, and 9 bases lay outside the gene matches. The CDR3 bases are TGTGCCAGCAATACAGGGGACCTCGCGAACACTGAAGCTTTCTTT. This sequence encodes CASNTGDLANTEAFF.

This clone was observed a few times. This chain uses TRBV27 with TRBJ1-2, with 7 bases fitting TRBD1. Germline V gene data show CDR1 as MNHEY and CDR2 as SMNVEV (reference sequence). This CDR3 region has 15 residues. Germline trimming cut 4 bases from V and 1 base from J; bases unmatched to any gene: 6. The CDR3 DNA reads TGTGCCAGCAGTTCCTGGGACAGACTTAACTATGGCTACACCTTC. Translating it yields CASSSWDRLNYGYTF.

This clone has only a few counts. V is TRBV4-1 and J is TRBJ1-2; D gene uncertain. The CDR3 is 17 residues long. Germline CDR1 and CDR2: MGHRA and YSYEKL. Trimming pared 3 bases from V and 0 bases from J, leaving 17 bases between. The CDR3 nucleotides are TGCGCCAGCAGCCACCCGGCCCAGGCCAGAGCTAACTATGGCTACACCTTC. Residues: CASSHPAQARANYGYTF.

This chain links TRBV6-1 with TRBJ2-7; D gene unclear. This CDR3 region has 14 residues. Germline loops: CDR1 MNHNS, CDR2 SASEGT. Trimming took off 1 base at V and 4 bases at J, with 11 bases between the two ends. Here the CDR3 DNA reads TGTGCCAGCAGTGAAGTTCCAGGTATTTACGAGCAGTACTTC. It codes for CASSEVPGIYEQYF.